These 5 T cell receptor beta chains originate from one sample sequenced in a study of shared clonotypes between healthy human individuals. The table came from immunoSEQ multiplex PCR; TCRdb's copy has only in-frame clones and leaves some out. The sample shows some 2,000,000 clones, roughly 94% of them seen only once. Sequencing was performed on naive CD4+ T cells sorted from blood. Subset in this sample: CD45RA+ positively selected. These receptors originate from a man aged 18 to 30 in good health.

This chain joins TRBV7-8 and TRBJ2-7, with unresolved D. Germline CDR1 reads SGHVS; CDR2 reads FQNEAQ. The CDR3 contains 13 residues. Trimming pared 5 bases from V and 6 bases from J, leaving 14 bases between. CDR3 sequence reads: CASSLRFQGEQYF. The CDR3 region has the DNA TGTGCCAGCAGCCTGAGGTTCCAAGGCGAGCAGTACTTC.

The chain joins TRBV18 to TRBJ1-5, with TRBD1 identical over 7 bases. Germline loops: CDR1 KGHSH, CDR2 LQKENI. CDR3 length: 14 residues. V shed 6 bases and J 6 bases; nucleotides not matched to a gene: 8. This CDR3 reads CASSSTGVGQPQHF. CDR3 in DNA: TGTGCCAGCTCGTCAACAGGGGTCGGTCAGCCCCAGCATTTT.

This clone came up once. CDR3 protein: CAWKAPGTGELFF. CDR3 bases: TGTGCCTGGAAGGCTCCGGGGACCGGGGAGCTGTTTTTT. The chain couples TRBV30 to TRBJ2-2; tentatively, D is TRBD2 (5 bases). The CDR3 consists of 13 residues. V was shortened by 4 bases and J by 5 bases, with 11 bases between the two germline ends. Per the germline V gene, CDR1 is GTSNPN and CDR2 is SVGIG (reference sequence).

On this clone: Within the sample, other DNA sequences also encode this same CDR3. The chain couples TRBV11-2 to TRBJ2-7; TRBD1 agrees at 7 bases. The ends lost 1 base at V and 2 bases at J; junction bases unmatched: 2. CDR1 SGHAT and CDR2 FQNNGV come from the germline V gene. The CDR3 is made up of 14 amino acids. The CDR3 region is CASSLGQGPYEQYF. In nucleotides, the CDR3 is TGTGCCAGCAGCTTAGGACAGGGCCCCTACGAGCAGTACTTC.

This chain joins TRBV10-3 and TRBJ2-3; 8 bases are shared with TRBD1. Germline CDR1 ENHRY, CDR2 SYGVKD. V was clipped by 7 bases and J by 3 bases; unmatched bases: 6. The CDR3 spans 14 residues. The CDR3 nucleotides read TGTGCCATCAAGGGACAGGATTTTACAGATACGCAGTATTTT. This gives the protein CAIKGQDFTDTQYF.